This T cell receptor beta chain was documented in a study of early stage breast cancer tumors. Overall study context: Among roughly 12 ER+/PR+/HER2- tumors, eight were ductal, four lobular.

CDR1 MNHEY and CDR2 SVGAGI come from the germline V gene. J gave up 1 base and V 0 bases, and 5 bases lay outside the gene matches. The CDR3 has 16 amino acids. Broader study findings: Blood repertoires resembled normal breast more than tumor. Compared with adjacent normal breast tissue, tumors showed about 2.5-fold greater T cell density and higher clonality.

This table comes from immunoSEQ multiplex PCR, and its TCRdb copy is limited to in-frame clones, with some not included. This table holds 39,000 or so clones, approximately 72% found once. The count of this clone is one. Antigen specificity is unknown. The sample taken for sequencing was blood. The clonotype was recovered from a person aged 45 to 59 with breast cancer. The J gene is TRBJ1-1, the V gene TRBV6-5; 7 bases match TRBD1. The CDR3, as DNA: TGTGCCAGCAGTTACTCGGAGCACAGGGGGAACACTGAAGCTTTCTTT. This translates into CASSYSEHRGNTEAFF.